This T cell receptor (beta chain) was recorded in a study of shared clonotypes between healthy human individuals. TCRdb keeps only in-frame clones here, not all; method: immunoSEQ multiplex PCR. Seen here are about 2.4 million clones, 93% observed once, and the top ten hold about 0.34%. The CDR3 has 21 residues. Germline CDR1 MDHEN, CDR2 SYDVKM. Germline trimming cut 1 base from V and 2 bases from J; bases unmatched to any gene: 17. This clonotype was sampled from a man aged 18 to 30 in good health. Some clones in this sample may be carry-over from other donors' samples. V and J are TRBV28 and TRBJ2-1, with TRBD2 matching 10 bases. Sequencing used naive CD4+ T cells from PBMCs. Stated subset: CD45RA+ positively selected. Here the CDR3 reads CASSLSVPGGLAGVTYNEQFF. CDR3 DNA sequence: TGTGCCAGCAGTTTATCCGTCCCAGGGGGTCTAGCGGGAGTCACCTACAATGAGCAGTTCTTC.